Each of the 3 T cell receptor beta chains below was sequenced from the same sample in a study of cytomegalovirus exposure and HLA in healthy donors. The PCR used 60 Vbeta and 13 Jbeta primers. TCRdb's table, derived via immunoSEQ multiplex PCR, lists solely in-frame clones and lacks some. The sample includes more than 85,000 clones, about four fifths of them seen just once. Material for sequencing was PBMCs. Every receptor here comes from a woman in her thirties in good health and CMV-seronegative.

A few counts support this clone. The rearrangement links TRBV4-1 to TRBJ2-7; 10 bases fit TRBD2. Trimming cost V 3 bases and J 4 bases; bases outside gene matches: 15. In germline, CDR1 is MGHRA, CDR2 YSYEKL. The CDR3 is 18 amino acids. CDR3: CASSQVALPGLALYEQYF. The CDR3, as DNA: TGCGCCAGCAGCCAGGTGGCACTACCGGGACTAGCGCTTTACGAGCAGTACTTC.

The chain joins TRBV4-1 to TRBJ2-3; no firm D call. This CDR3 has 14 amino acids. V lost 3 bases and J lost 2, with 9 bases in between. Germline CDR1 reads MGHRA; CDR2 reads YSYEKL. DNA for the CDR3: TGCGCCAGCAGCCATCGCGGCCACACAGATACGCAGTATTTT. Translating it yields CASSHRGHTDTQYF.

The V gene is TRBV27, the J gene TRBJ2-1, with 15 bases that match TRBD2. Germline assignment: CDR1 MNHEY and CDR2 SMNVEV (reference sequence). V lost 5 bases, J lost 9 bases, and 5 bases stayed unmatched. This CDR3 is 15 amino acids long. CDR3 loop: CASSAGTSGRFEQFF. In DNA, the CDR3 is TGTGCCAGCAGTGCCGGGACTAGCGGGAGGTTTGAGCAGTTCTTC.